These 30 T cell receptor beta chains were sequenced from one sample in a study of T cells in localized non-small cell lung cancer. Method: immunoSEQ multiplex PCR; TCRdb's copy keeps in-frame clones and lacks some. The sample includes 55,000 to 75,000 clones, approximately 87% of them seen just once. Material: peripheral blood, obtained before any cancer treatment. The receptors derive from a male donor at least 60 years old with stage III squamous cell lung carcinoma.

The chain combines TRBV5-6 with TRBJ2-3; 13 nucleotides line up with TRBD2. Germline CDR1 SGHDT, CDR2 YYEEEE. The CDR3 has 15 residues. V was clipped by 4 bases and J by 8 bases; unmatched bases: 7. In nucleotides, the CDR3 is TGTGCCAGCAGCCTTGGGACTAGCGGGGACGTTACGCAGTATTTT. Translating it yields CASSLGTSGDVTQYF. The entire variable domain, with the rest obtained from reference TRBV5-6 and TRBJ2-3, is as follows: DAGVTQSPTHLIKTRGQQVTLRCSPKSGHDTVSWYQQALGQGPQFIFQYYEEEERQRGNFPDRFSGHQFPNYSSELNVNALLLGDSALYLCASSLGTSGDVTQYFGPGTRLTVL.

The V call is TRBV5-1, the J call TRBJ2-7, with D maybe TRBD1 (6 bases). V lost 0 bases and J lost 5, with 12 bases in between. The CDR3 is 14 amino acids. Per the germline V gene, CDR1 is SGHRS and CDR2 is YFSETQ. CDR3 amino acids: CASSLGQGIDEQYF. CDR3 DNA: TGCGCCAGCAGCTTGGGTCAGGGGATAGACGAGCAGTACTTC.

This chain connects TRBV9 to TRBJ1-2; 10 bases fit TRBD1. This CDR3 region has 15 residues. J was trimmed by 4 bases and V by 3 bases; bases with no gene match: 6. Germline-derived CDR1 and CDR2 are SGDLS and YYNGEE. DNA of the CDR3: TGTGCCAGCAGCGCAGGACAGGGGGTACCCTATGGCTACACCTTC. This codes for CASSAGQGVPYGYTF. The whole variable domain, filled in from reference TRBV9 and TRBJ1-2, reads DSGVTQTPKHLITATGQRVTLRCSPRSGDLSVYWYQQSLDQGLQFLIQYYNGEERAKGNILERFSAQQFPDLHSELNLSSLELGDSALYFCASSAGQGVPYGYTFGSGTRLTVV.

This clone was recorded only once. The J gene is TRBJ2-5, the V gene TRBV19; 9 bases match TRBD2. The ends lost 4 bases at V and 5 bases at J; junction bases unmatched: 8. Per the germline V gene, CDR1 is LNHDA and CDR2 is SQIVND (reference sequence). This CDR3 contains 15 residues. The CDR3 reads CASSKGSGGWETQYF. The CDR3 DNA reads TGTGCCAGTAGTAAGGGAAGCGGGGGGTGGGAGACCCAGTACTTC.

In DNA form, the CDR3 reads TGTGCCAGCAGCGTCGACATCAGCTCCTACAATGAGCAGTTCTTC. Protein product: CASSVDISSYNEQFF. V usage is TRBV9 and J usage is TRBJ2-1; D is unresolved. The CDR3 spans 15 residues. The ends were cut back, 2 bases at V and 0 bases at J, with 9 bases in the middle. The germline V gene has CDR1 SGDLS and CDR2 YYNGEE. The whole variable domain, filled in from reference TRBV9 and TRBJ2-1, reads DSGVTQTPKHLITATGQRVTLRCSPRSGDLSVYWYQQSLDQGLQFLIQYYNGEERAKGNILERFSAQQFPDLHSELNLSSLELGDSALYFCASSVDISSYNEQFFGPGTRLTVL.

The chain is built from TRBV25-1 and TRBJ2-5; TRBD2 might be the D (6 bases). V was cut by 1 base and J by 3 bases, with 12 bases left in between. The CDR3 spans 15 residues. Germline V gene sequence: CDR1 MGHDK, CDR2 SYGVNS. CDR3 bases: TGTGCCAGCAGTGAATTCGGGGGAGGCAAAGAGACCCAGTACTTC. It yields the protein CASSEFGGGKETQYF.

This rearrangement joins TRBV28 to TRBJ1-4; no reliable D call. Deletions cut 2 bases from V and 8 bases from J, with 3 bases between. Germline CDR1 reads MDHEN; CDR2 reads SYDVKM. The CDR3 covers 11 residues. The CDR3 region is CASSLVEKLFF. In nucleotides, the CDR3 is TGTGCCAGCAGTTTAGTGGAAAAACTGTTTTTT.

This chain links TRBV18 with TRBJ1-4; possible D gene TRBD1, 5 bases. The CDR3 extends over 14 amino acids. The V and J ends lost 5 bases and 8 bases respectively, with 15 bases between them. Germline CDR1 reads KGHSH; CDR2 reads LQKENI. CDR3 sequence reads: CASSNRRGDEKLFF. The CDR3 DNA sequence: TGTGCCAGCTCAAATCGGAGAGGGGACGAAAAACTGTTTTTT.

The chain recombines TRBV29-1 with TRBJ1-5; tentatively, D is TRBD1 (6 bases). V was shortened by 6 bases and J by 2 bases, with 11 bases between the two germline ends. The CDR3 spans 13 residues. Germline V gene data show CDR1 as SQVTM and CDR2 as ANQGSEA. CDR3: CSVHRVGNQPQHF. CDR3 sequence (DNA): TGCAGCGTCCACAGGGTTGGCAATCAGCCCCAGCATTTT.

The chain uses TRBV11-2 and TRBJ2-5; TRBD1 matches at 11 bases. The CDR3 runs 16 residues. Germline CDR1 is SGHAT and CDR2 is FQNNGV. V lost 5 bases and J lost 4; bases outside the gene matches: 9. The CDR3 loop is CASSPLGTGGLETQYF. CDR3 bases: TGTGCCAGCAGCCCCCTCGGGACAGGGGGTCTAGAGACCCAGTACTTC.

V usage is TRBV9 and J usage is TRBJ1-5; tentatively, D is TRBD1 (5 bases). V was cut by 4 bases and J by 4 bases, with 9 bases left in between. The CDR3 spans 13 residues. Germline-derived CDR1 and CDR2 are SGDLS and YYNGEE. The DNA for the CDR3 is TGTGCCAGCAGCACGGGACTGAATCAGCCCCAGCATTTT. It is translated as CASSTGLNQPQHF.

The chain joins TRBV6-6 to TRBJ2-5; the D gene is possibly TRBD1 (5 bases). Looked up from germline, CDR1 is MNHNY and CDR2 is SVGAGI (reference sequence). The CDR3 is made up of 15 amino acids. The V end was cut by 2 bases, the J end by 1 base, with 11 bases between. CDR3 residues: CASSYGQGRQETQYF. CDR3 nucleotide sequence: TGTGCCAGCAGTTACGGACAAGGACGCCAAGAGACCCAGTACTTC.

V and J are TRBV5-1 and TRBJ2-5, with TRBD1 matching 9 bases. V shed 4 bases, J shed 5 bases, and the junction held 3 bases outside the gene matches. The CDR3 contains 13 residues. Germline assignment: CDR1 SGHRS and CDR2 YFSETQ. The CDR3: CASSGTGSETQYF. The DNA of the CDR3 is TGCGCCAGCAGCGGGACAGGGTCCGAGACCCAGTACTTC.

The chain couples TRBV19 to TRBJ1-4; TRBD1 matches 8 bases. J was trimmed by 7 bases and V by 9 bases; bases with no gene match: 10. The length of the CDR3 is 14 residues. In germline, CDR1 is LNHDA, CDR2 SQIVND (reference sequence). Written as DNA, the CDR3 is TGTGCCAGCGGAGACAGGGGAGGTGGTGAAAAACTGTTTTTT. This translates into CASGDRGGGEKLFF.

V and J are TRBV19 and TRBJ1-1, with 7 bases matching TRBD1. Germline values: CDR1 LNHDA, CDR2 SQIVND (reference sequence). Germline trimming cut 7 bases from V and 6 bases from J; bases unmatched to any gene: 8. This CDR3 contains 13 residues. The CDR3: CASTTDRAAEAFF. The CDR3 DNA sequence: TGTGCCAGTACAACCGACAGGGCAGCTGAAGCTTTCTTT.

The rearrangement joins TRBV6-6 to TRBJ1-1; 7 bases are a match to TRBD1. The germline V gene encodes CDR1 MNHNY and CDR2 SVGAGI (reference sequence). The CDR3 spans 12 residues. Losses at the gene ends were 7 bases for V and 5 bases for J; bases not matched to a gene: 4. The CDR3, as DNA: TGTGCCAGCACTCCAGGGGGGACTGAAGCTTTCTTT. Translated, it gives CASTPGGTEAFF.

The chain uses TRBV19 and TRBJ2-3; D perhaps matches TRBD1 (5 bases). V was clipped by 5 bases and J by 0 bases, with 9 bases between them. CDR1 LNHDA and CDR2 SQIVND come from the germline V gene (reference sequence). There are 14 residues in the CDR3. The CDR3: CASSSGASTDTQYF. In DNA, the CDR3 is TGTGCCAGTAGTTCTGGGGCTAGCACAGATACGCAGTATTTT. The whole variable domain, remainder taken from reference TRBV19 and TRBJ2-3, is DGGITQSPKYLFRKEGQNVTLSCEQNLNHDAMYWYRQDPGQGLRLIYYSQIVNDFQKGDIAEGYSVSREKKESFPLTVTSAQKNPTAFYLCASSSGASTDTQYFGPGTRLTVL.

The chain couples TRBV29-1 to TRBJ1-2; D is perhaps TRBD1 (5 bases). There are 13 residues in the CDR3. Germline assignment: CDR1 SQVTM and CDR2 ANQGSEA. Deletions cut 5 bases from V and 5 bases from J, with 15 bases between. CDR3 sequence: CSVLPGPRYGYTF. Here the CDR3 DNA reads TGCAGCGTTCTTCCGGGGCCGAGATATGGCTACACCTTC.

The V gene is TRBV6-4, the J gene TRBJ2-1; D is perhaps TRBD1 (5 bases). In germline, CDR1 is MRHNA, CDR2 SNTAGT. The CDR3 is 14 amino acids. The V and J ends lost 2 bases and 5 bases respectively, with 10 bases between them. Here the CDR3 reads CASSDTGPHNEQFF. Here the CDR3 DNA reads TGTGCCAGCAGTGACACAGGTCCCCACAATGAGCAGTTCTTC.

This chain uses TRBV6-1 with TRBJ2-7, with D tentatively TRBD1 or TRBD2 (5 bases each). V lost 5 bases and J 0 bases, leaving 14 bases between the germline ends. This CDR3 spans 15 amino acids. CDR1 and CDR2 from the germline V gene are MNHNS and SASEGT. Here the CDR3 reads CASSPRGVGSYEQYV. The DNA of the CDR3 is TGTGCCAGCAGTCCCCGAGGGGTGGGCTCCTACGAGCAGTACGTC.

The chain has TRBV6-5 and TRBJ1-4, with D unclear. Trimming removed 0 bases at V and 8 bases at J, with 4 bases between. CDR3 length equals 12 residues. CDR1 MNHEY and CDR2 SVGAGI come from the germline V gene. CDR3: CASSYSGEKLFF. The CDR3 DNA sequence: TGTGCCAGCAGTTACTCGGGCGAAAAACTGTTTTTT.

This sequence joins TRBV7-2 and TRBJ2-4; no reliable D call. The CDR3 is 16 residues long. CDR1 SGHTA and CDR2 FQGNSA come from the germline V gene. Between the trimmed V and J ends, which lost 4 bases and 0 bases, there was a span of 13 bases. The CDR3 DNA reads TGTGCCAGCAGCTCCTTTTGGGGTCTAGCCAAAAACATTCAGTACTTC. This codes for CASSSFWGLAKNIQYF.

The rearrangement links TRBV9 to TRBJ2-3; D ambiguous. Germline CDR1 reads SGDLS; CDR2 reads YYNGEE. The germline V and J ends were trimmed by 4 bases and 0 bases, with 6 bases remaining between them. The CDR3 spans 13 residues. In nucleotides, the CDR3 is TGTGCCAGCAGCTTTTCTAGCACAGATACGCAGTATTTT. It yields the protein CASSFSSTDTQYF.

The V gene is TRBV5-6, the J gene TRBJ2-7; TRBD2 aligns across 9 bases. CDR1 and CDR2 (germline): SGHDT, YYEEEE. V lost 4 bases and J lost 1; bases outside the gene matches: 6. This CDR3 region has 15 residues. CDR3 DNA sequence: TGTGCCAGCAGCCCGGGACTAGCTTCTTCCTACGAGCAGTACTTC. It translates to CASSPGLASSYEQYF.

The V call is TRBV11-2, the J call TRBJ1-6; 9 positions match TRBD1. The junction had 6 bases not matched to a gene; V was cut back by 4 bases and J by 8 bases. CDR3 length equals 15 residues. Per germline, CDR1 SGHAT and CDR2 FQNNGV. The CDR3 is CASSSGQGLYSPLHF. CDR3 in DNA: TGTGCCAGCAGCTCGGGACAGGGATTGTATTCACCCCTCCACTTT.

The chain has TRBV6-5 and TRBJ2-3, with a tentative D call TRBD2 (6 bases). CDR3 length: 14 residues. V was cut by 8 bases and J by 2 bases, with 14 bases left in between. Per germline, CDR1 MNHEY and CDR2 SVGAGI. CDR3 in amino acids: CASDSSGYTDTQYF. DNA of the CDR3: TGTGCCAGCGATAGTAGCGGATACACAGATACGCAGTATTTT.

The chain combines TRBV5-5 with TRBJ1-1, with TRBD1 identical over 8 bases. This CDR3 contains 15 residues. V dropped 3 bases and J dropped 4; count of bases not matched to a gene: 8. Germline V gives CDR1 SGHKS, CDR2 YYEKEE (reference sequence). The CDR3 sequence is CASSSIPGQGTEAFF. For the CDR3, the DNA is TGTGCCAGCAGCTCTATACCTGGACAGGGCACTGAAGCTTTCTTT. Together with reference TRBV5-5 and TRBJ1-1, the CDR3 gives the full variable domain: DAGVTQSPTHLIKTRGQQVTLRCSPISGHKSVSWYQQVLGQGPQFIFQYYEKEERGRGNFPDRFSARQFPNYSSELNVNALLLGDSALYLCASSSIPGQGTEAFFGQGTRLTVV.

This clone showed up just once. The chain recombines TRBV4-3 with TRBJ1-2, with 7 bases lining up with TRBD1. CDR3 length: 15 amino acids. The J segment lost 5 bases and the V segment lost 4 bases, leaving 10 bases of the junction unmatched. CDR1 is LGHNA and CDR2 is YSLEER in the germline V gene. CDR3 sequence: CASSPAGGRDYGYTF. CDR3 in DNA: TGCGCCAGCAGCCCAGCAGGGGGGCGTGATTATGGCTACACCTTC.

The rearrangement uses TRBV5-1 and TRBJ2-3, with TRBD1 matching over 10 bases. The CDR3 contains 16 residues. The germline CDR1 and CDR2 sequences are SGHRS and YFSETQ. V lost 3 bases, J lost 1 base, and 5 bases stayed unmatched. CDR3 sequence reads: CASSSTGGAGTDTQYF. In DNA, the CDR3 is TGCGCCAGCAGCTCGACAGGGGGCGCGGGCACAGATACGCAGTATTTT.

The genes are TRBV6-1 and TRBJ2-6; no clear D gene. The CDR3 is made up of 15 amino acids. The ends were cut back, 6 bases at V and 0 bases at J, with 9 bases in the middle. Germline V gene sequence: CDR1 MNHNS, CDR2 SASEGT. CDR3 protein: CASRLVTSGANVLTF. CDR3 bases: TGTGCCAGCAGGTTGGTAACCTCTGGGGCCAACGTCCTGACTTTC.